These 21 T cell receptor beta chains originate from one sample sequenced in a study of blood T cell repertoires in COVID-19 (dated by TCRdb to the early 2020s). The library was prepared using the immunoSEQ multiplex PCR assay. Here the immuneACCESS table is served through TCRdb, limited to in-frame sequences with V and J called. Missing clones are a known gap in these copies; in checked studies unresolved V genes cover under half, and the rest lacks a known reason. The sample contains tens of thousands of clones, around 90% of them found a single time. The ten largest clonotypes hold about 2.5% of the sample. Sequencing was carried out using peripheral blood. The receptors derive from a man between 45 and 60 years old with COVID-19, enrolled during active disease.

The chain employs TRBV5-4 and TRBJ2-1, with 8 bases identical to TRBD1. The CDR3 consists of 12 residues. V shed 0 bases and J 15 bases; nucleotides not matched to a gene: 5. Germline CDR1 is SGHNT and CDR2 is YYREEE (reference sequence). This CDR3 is CASSLDQGARFF. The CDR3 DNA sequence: TGTGCCAGCAGCTTGGATCAGGGGGCGCGGTTCTTC.

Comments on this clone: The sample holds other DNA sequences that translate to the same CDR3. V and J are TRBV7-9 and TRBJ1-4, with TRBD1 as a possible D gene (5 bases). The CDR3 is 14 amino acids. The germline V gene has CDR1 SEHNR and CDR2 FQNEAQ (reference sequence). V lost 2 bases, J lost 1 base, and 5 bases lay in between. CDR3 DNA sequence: TGTGCCAGCAGCTTACAGGGAACTAATGAAAAACTGTTTTTT. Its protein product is CASSLQGTNEKLFF.

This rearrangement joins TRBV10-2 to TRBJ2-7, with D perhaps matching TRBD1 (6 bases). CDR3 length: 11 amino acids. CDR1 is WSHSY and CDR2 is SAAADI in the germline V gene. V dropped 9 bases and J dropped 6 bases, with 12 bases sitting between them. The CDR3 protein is CASQGISEQYF. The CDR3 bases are TGCGCCAGTCAGGGGATCTCCGAGCAGTACTTC.

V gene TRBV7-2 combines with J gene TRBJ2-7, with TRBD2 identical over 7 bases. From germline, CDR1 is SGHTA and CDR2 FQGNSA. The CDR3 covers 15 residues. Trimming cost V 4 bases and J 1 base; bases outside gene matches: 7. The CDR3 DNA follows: TGTGCCAGCAGCTCACTAGCGTCTAAATCCTACGAGCAGTACTTC. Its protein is CASSSLASKSYEQYF.

The CDR3 DNA reads TGTGCCAGCAGTTCCACGTACAGGGAGGGAAGCAATCAGCCCCAGCATTTT. Translated, it gives CASSSTYREGSNQPQHF. This rearrangement joins TRBV28 to TRBJ1-5; TRBD1 is a possible D gene (6 bases). CDR1 MDHEN and CDR2 SYDVKM come from the germline V gene. V was clipped by 4 bases and J by 1 base, with 17 bases between them. The CDR3 sequence is 17 residues long.

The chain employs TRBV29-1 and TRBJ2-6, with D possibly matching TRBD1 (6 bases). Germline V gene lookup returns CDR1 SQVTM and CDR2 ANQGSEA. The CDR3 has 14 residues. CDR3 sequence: CSVPQGNGANVLTF. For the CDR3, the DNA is TGCAGTGTGCCCCAGGGGAATGGGGCCAACGTCCTGACTTTC.

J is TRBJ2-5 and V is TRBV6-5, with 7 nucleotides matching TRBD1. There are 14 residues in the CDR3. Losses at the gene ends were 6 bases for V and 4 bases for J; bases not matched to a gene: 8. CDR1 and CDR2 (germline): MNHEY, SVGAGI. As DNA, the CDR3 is TGTGCCAGCAGAACGACAGGGTCCATAGAGACCCAGTACTTC. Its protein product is CASRTTGSIETQYF.

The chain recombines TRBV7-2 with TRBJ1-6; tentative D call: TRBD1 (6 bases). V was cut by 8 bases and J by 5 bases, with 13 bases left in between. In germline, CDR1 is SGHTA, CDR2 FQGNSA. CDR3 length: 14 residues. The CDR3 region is CASGPTGHNSPLHF. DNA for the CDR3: TGTGCCAGCGGGCCAACAGGGCATAATTCACCCCTCCACTTT. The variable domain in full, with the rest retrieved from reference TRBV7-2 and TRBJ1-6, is GAGVSQSPSNKVTEKGKDVELRCDPISGHTALYWYRQSLGQGLEFLIYFQGNSAPDKSGLPSDRFSAERTGGSVSTLTIQRTQQEDSAVYLCASGPTGHNSPLHFGNGTRLTVT.

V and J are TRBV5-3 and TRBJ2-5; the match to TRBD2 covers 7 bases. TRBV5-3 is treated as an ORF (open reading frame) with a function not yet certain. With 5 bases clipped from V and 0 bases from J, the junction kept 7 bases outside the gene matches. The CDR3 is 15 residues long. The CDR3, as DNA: TGTGCCAGAAGTGTGGGGCGGGGGTACCAAGAGACCCAGTACTTC. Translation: CARSVGRGYQETQYF.

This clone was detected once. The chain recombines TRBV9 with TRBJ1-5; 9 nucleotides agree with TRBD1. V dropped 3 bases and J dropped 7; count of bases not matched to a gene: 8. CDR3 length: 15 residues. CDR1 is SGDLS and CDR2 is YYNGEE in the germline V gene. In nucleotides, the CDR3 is TGTGCCAGCAGCGCGGACAGGGGAGCGGGCCAGCCCCAGCATTTT. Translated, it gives CASSADRGAGQPQHF.

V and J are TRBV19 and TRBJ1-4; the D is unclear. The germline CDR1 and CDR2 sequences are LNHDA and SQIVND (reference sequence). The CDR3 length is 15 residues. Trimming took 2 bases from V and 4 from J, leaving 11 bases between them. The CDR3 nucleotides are TGTGCCAGTAGTATAACGGGGTCCCATAATGAAAAACTGTTTTTT. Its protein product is CASSITGSHNEKLFF. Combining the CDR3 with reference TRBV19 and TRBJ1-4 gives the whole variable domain DGGITQSPKYLFRKEGQNVTLSCEQNLNHDAMYWYRQDPGQGLRLIYYSQIVNDFQKGDIAEGYSVSREKKESFPLTVTSAQKNPTAFYLCASSITGSHNEKLFFGSGTQLSVL.

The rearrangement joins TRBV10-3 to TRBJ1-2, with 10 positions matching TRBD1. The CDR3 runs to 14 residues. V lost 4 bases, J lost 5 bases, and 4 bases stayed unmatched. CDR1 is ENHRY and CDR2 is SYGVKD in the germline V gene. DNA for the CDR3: TGTGCCATCAGTGGAGAGGGACAGGGGTATGGCTACACCTTC. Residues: CAISGEGQGYGYTF.

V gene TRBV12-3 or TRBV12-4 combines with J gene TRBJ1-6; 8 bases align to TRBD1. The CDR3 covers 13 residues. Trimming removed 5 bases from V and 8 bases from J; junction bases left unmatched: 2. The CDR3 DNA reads TGTGCCAGCAGTCGGGACAGGTATTCACCCCTCCACTTT. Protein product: CASSRDRYSPLHF.

The CDR3 bases are TGTGCCAGCAGCCCCACAATGAACACTGAAGCTTTCTTT. It specifies CASSPTMNTEAFF. V usage is TRBV12-3 or TRBV12-4 and J usage is TRBJ1-1; D ambiguous. The CDR3 is made up of 13 amino acids. V lost 6 bases to trimming and J lost 0 bases, with 8 bases between them.

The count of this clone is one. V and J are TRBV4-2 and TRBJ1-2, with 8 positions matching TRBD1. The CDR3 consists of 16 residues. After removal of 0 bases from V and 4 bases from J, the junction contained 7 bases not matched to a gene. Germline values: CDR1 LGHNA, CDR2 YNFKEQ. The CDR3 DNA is TGTGCCAGCAGCCAAGATCTTACAGGGGGAGCCTATGGCTACACCTTC. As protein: CASSQDLTGGAYGYTF.

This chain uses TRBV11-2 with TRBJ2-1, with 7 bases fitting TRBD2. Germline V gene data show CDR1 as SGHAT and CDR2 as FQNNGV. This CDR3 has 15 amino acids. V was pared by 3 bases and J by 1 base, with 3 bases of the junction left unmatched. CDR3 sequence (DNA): TGTGCCAGCAGCTTGGCGGGGGATTCCTACAATGAGCAGTTCTTC. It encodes CASSLAGDSYNEQFF.

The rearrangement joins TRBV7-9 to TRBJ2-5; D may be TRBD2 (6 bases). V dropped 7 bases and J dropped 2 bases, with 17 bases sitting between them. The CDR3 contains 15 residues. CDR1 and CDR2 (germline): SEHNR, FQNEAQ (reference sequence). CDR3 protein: CASTRDGSRQETQYF. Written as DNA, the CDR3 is TGTGCCAGCACCCGTGACGGGAGCAGGCAAGAGACCCAGTACTTC.

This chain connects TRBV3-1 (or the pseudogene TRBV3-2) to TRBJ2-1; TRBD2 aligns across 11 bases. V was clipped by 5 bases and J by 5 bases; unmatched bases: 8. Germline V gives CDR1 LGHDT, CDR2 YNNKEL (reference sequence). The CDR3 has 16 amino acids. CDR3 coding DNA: TGTGCCAGCAGCTCCCCCGGGACTAGCGGTAACAATGAGCAGTTCTTC. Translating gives CASSSPGTSGNNEQFF.

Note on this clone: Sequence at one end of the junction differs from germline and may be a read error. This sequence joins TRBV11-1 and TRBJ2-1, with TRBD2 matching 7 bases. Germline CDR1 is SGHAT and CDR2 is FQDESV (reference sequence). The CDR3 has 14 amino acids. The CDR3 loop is CASSLAAGVDEQFF. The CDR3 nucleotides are TGTGCCAGCAGCCTAGCGGCGGGTGTCGATGAGCAGTTCTTC.

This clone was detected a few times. The CDR3 nucleotides are TGTGCCAGCAGCCCGCCCATACGGGACAGGGTCGGCTACACCTTC. Amino acids: CASSPPIRDRVGYTF. The J gene is TRBJ1-2, the V gene TRBV7-2; 9 bases are shared with TRBD1. V shed 5 bases and J 8 bases; nucleotides not matched to a gene: 12. CDR1 and CDR2 (germline): SGHTA, FQGNSA. The CDR3 is 15 residues long.

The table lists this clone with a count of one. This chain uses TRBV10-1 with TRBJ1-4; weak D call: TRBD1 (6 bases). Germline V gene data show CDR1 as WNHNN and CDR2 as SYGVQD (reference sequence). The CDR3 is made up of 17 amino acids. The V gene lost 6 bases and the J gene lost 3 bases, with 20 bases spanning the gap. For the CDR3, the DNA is TGCGCCAGCAGCCCTAGACAGGTTTGGTTATCTAATGAAAAACTGTTTTTT. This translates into CASSPRQVWLSNEKLFF.